The clone carrying this T cell receptor (beta chain) showed up many times. Its cognate antigen is unknown. This specimen belongs to a study of blood T cells in healthy people across ages. Study-wide results and caveats: In long-lived donors, naive CD4+ cell counts and diversity exceeded those of aged donors.

The V end was cut by 1 base, the J end by 3 bases, with 15 bases between. Germline values: CDR1 SGHTA, CDR2 FQGNSA. This CDR3 has 16 amino acids. Isolation yielded PBMCs, at least 7 million per sample, in every case. For the second PCR, which ran for about 6 to 11 cycles, a sample-barcoded 5' primer and a J-beta primer mix were used. TCRdb reanalysed the 5' RACE reads using MiXCR and keeps one entry per CDR3 protein. The sample yields 850,000 to 950,000 distinct CDR3 sequences, 25% to 30% seen once. Sequenced: blood. The clonotype was recovered from a woman older than 75 in good health. This sequence joins TRBV7-2 and TRBJ1-2; unclear D gene. CDR3 region: CASSLDSWFGDYGYTF. CDR3 nucleotide sequence: TGTGCCAGCAGCTTAGATTCGTGGTTTGGGGACTATGGCTACACCTTC.